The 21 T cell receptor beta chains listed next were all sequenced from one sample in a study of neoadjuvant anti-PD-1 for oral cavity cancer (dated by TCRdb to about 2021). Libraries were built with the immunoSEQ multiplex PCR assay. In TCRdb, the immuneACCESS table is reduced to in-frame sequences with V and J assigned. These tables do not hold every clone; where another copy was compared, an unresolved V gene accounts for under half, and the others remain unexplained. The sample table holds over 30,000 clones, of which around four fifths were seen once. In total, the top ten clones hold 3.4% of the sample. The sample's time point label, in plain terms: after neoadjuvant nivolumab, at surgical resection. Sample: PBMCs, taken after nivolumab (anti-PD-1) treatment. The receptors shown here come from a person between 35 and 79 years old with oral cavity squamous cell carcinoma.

The CDR3 nucleotides read TGTGCCAGCAGTTTCAGGGTTGGGGTCTATGGCTACACCTTC. Translating it yields CASSFRVGVYGYTF. The chain recombines TRBV7-9 with TRBJ1-2; a weak D match, TRBD1 (5 bases). The CDR3 consists of 14 residues. Germline V lookup: CDR1 SEHNR, CDR2 FQNEAQ (reference sequence). Trimming took off 6 bases at V and 4 bases at J, with 15 bases between the two ends.

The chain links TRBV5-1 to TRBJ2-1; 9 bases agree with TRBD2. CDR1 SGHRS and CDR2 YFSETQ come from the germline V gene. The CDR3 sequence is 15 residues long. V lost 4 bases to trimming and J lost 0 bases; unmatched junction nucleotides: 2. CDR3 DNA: TGCGCCAGCAGCATTAGCGGGAGCTCCTACAATGAGCAGTTCTTC. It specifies CASSISGSSYNEQFF. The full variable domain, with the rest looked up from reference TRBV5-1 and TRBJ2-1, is KAGVTQTPRYLIKTRGQQVTLSCSPISGHRSVSWYQQTPGQGLQFLFEYFSETQRNKGNFPGRFSGRQFSNSRSEMNVSTLELGDSALYLCASSISGSSYNEQFFGPGTRLTVL.

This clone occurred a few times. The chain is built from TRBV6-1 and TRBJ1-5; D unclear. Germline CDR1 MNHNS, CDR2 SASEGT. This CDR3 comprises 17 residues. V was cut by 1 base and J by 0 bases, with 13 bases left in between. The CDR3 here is CASSEVVGSYSNQPQHF. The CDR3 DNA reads TGTGCCAGCAGTGAAGTCGTGGGATCCTATAGCAATCAGCCCCAGCATTTT.

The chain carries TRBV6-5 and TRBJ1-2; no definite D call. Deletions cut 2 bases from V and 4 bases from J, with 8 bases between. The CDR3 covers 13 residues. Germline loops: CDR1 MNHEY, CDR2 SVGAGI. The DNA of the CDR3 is TGTGCCAGCAGTTACCAAGGACCCTATGGCTACACCTTC. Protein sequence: CASSYQGPYGYTF.

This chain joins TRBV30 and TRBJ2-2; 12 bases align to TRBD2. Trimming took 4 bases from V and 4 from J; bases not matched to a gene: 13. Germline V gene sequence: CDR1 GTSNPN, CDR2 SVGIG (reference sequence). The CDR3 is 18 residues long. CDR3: CAWMSGLAGGLGTGELFF. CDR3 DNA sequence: TGTGCCTGGATGTCCGGGCTAGCGGGGGGGCTGGGCACCGGGGAGCTGTTTTTT.

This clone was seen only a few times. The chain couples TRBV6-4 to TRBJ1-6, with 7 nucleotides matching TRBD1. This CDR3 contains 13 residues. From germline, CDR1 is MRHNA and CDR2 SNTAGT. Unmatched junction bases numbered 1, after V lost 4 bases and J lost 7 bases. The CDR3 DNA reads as TGTGCCAGCAGTGCACAGGGGAATTCACCCCTCCACTTT. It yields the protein CASSAQGNSPLHF.

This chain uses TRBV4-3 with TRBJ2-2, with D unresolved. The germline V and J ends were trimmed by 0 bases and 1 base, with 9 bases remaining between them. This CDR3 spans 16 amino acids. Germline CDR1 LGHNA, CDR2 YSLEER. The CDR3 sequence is CASSQDVAMNTGELFF. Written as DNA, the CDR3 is TGCGCCAGCAGCCAAGATGTGGCGATGAACACCGGGGAGCTGTTTTTT.

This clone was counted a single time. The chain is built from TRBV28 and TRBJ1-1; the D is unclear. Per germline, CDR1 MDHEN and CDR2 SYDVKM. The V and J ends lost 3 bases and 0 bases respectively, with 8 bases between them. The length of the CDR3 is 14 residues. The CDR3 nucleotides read TGTGCCAGCAGTTTGGTACAACTGAACACTGAAGCTTTCTTT. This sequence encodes CASSLVQLNTEAFF.

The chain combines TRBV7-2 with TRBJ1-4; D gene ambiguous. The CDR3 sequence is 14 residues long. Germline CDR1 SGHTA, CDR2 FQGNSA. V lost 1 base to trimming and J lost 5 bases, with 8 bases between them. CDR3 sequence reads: CASSLGVLNEKLFF. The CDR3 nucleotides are TGTGCCAGCAGCTTAGGGGTCCTGAATGAAAAACTGTTTTTT.

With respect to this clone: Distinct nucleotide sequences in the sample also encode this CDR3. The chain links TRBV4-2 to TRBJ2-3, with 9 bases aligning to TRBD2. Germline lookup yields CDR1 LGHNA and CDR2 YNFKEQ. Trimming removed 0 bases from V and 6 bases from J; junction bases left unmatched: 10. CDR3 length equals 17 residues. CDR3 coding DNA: TGTGCCAGCAGCCAAGACAGGAGCGGGGGGCCCCAGGATACGCAGTATTTT. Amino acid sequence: CASSQDRSGGPQDTQYF.

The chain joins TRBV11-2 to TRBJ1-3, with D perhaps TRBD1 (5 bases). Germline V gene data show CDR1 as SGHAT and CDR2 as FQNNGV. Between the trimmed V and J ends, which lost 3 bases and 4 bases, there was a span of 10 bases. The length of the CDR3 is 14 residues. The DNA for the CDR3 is TGTGCCAGCAGCTTCGTCGGGGCCGGAAACACCATATATTTT. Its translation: CASSFVGAGNTIYF.

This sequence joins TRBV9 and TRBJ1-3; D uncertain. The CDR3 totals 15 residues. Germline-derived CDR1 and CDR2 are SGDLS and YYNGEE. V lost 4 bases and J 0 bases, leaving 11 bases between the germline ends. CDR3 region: CASSKDGSSGNTIYF. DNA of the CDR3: TGTGCCAGCAGCAAAGACGGAAGCTCTGGAAACACCATATATTTT.

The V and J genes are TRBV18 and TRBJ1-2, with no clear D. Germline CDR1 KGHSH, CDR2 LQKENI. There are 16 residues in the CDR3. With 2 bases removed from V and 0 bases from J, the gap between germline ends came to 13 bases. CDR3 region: CASSPWAGETNYGYTF. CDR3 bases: TGTGCCAGCTCACCATGGGCAGGCGAAACTAACTATGGCTACACCTTC.

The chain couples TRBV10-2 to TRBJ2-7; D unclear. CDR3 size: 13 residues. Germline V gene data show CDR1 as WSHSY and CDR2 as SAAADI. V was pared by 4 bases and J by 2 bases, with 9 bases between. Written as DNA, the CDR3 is TGCGCCAGCAGTGTAGACTGGCCCTACGAGCAGTACTTC. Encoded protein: CASSVDWPYEQYF.

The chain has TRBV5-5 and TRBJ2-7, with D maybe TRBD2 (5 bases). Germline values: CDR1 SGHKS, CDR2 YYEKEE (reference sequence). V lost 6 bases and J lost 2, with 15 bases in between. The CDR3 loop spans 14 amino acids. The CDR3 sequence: CASNPNGITYEQYF. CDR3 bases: TGTGCCAGCAACCCAAACGGGATAACCTACGAGCAGTACTTC.

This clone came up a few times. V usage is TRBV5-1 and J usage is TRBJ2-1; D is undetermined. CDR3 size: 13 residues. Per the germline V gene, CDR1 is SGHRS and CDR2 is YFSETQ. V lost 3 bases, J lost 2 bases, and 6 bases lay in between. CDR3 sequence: CASSSDTYNEQFF. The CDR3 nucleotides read TGCGCCAGCAGCTCGGATACCTACAATGAGCAGTTCTTC.

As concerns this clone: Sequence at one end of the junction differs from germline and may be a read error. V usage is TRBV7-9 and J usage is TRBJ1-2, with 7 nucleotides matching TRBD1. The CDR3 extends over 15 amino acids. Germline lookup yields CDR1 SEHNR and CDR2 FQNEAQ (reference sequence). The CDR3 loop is CASTLSDRRNYGYTF. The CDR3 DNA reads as TGTGCCAGCACCTTATCGGACAGGCGTAACTATGGCTACACCTTC.

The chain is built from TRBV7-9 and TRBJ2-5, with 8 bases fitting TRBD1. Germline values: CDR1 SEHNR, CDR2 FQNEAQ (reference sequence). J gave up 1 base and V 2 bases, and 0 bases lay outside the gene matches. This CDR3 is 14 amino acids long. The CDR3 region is CASSLTGGQETQYF. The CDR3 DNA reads TGTGCCAGCAGCTTAACAGGGGGCCAAGAGACCCAGTACTTC.

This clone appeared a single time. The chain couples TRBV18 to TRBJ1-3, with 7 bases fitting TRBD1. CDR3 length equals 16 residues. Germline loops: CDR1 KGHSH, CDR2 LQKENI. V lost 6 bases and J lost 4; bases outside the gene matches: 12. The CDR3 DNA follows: TGTGCCAGCTCCCCCGGTCACGACAGGGCCGGAAACACCATATATTTT. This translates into CASSPGHDRAGNTIYF.

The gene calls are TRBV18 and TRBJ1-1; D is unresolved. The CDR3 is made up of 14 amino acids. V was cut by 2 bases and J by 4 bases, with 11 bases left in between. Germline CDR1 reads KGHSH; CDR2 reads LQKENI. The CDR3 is CASSPSSGATEAFF. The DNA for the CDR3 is TGTGCCAGCTCACCATCGTCAGGCGCCACTGAAGCTTTCTTT.

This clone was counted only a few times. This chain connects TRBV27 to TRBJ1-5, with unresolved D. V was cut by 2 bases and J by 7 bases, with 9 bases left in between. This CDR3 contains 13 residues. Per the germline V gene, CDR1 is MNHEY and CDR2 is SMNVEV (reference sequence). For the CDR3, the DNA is TGTGCCAGCAGTTTAGAGGGTCAACAGCCCCAGCATTTT. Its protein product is CASSLEGQQPQHF.